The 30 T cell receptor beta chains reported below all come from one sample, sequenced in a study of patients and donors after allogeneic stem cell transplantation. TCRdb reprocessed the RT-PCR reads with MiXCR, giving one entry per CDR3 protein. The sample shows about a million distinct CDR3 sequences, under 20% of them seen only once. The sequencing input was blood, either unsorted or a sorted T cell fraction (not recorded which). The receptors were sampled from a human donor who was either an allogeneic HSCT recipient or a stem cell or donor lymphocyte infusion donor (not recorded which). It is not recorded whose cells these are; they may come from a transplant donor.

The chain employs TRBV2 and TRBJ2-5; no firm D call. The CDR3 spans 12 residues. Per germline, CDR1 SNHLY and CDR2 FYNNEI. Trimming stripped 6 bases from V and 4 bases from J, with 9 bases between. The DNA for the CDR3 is TGTGCCAGCAGAGGCTTGGTAGAGACCCAGTACTTC. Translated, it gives CASRGLVETQYF. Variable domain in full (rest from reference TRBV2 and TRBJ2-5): EPEVTQTPSHQVTQMGQEVILRCVPISNHLYFYWYRQILGQKVEFLVSFYNNEISEKSEIFDDQFSVERPDGSNFTLKIRSTKLEDSAMYFCASRGLVETQYFGPGTRLLVL.

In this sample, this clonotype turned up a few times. CDR3 nucleotide sequence: TGCAGTGCTAGAGATGGTAACGGGAGGCCGAACACCGGGGAGCTGTTTTTT. It is translated as CSARDGNGRPNTGELFF. The chain couples TRBV20-1 to TRBJ2-2; 7 positions agree with TRBD2. Germline CDR1 and CDR2: DFQATT and SNEGSKA (reference sequence). Trimming at V came to 0 bases and at J to 0 bases, leaving 7 bases not matched to a gene. This CDR3 contains 17 residues.

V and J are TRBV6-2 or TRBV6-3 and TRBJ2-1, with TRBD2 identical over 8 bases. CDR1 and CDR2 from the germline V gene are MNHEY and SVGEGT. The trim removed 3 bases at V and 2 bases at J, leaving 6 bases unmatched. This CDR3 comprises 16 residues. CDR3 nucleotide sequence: TGTGCCAGCAGTTATCTCACAGCGGGGGCCTACAATGAGCAGTTCTTC. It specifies CASSYLTAGAYNEQFF.

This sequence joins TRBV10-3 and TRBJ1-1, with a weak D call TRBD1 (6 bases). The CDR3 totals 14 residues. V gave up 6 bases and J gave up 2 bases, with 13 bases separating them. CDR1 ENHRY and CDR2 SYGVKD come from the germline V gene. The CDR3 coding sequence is TGTGCCATCAGCCTGGAGGGGGTAAACACTGAAGCTTTCTTT. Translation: CAISLEGVNTEAFF.

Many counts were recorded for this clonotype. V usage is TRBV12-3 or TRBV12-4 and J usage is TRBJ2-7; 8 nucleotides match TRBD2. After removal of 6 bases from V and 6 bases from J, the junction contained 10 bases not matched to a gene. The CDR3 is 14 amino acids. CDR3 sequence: CASRPPGLEGEQYF. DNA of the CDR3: TGTGCCAGCAGGCCCCCGGGACTAGAAGGCGAGCAGTACTTC.

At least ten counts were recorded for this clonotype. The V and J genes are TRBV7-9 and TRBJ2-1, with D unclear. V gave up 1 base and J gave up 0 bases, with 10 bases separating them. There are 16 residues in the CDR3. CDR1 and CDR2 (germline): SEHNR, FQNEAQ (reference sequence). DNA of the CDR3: TGTGCCAGCAGCTTAGGTGGGGTTAGCTCCTACAATGAGCAGTTCTTC. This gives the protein CASSLGGVSSYNEQFF.

The CDR3 region has the DNA TGCGCCAGCAGCGGAGGACTTCACAATGAGCAGTTCTTC. Translating gives CASSGGLHNEQFF. This chain joins TRBV5-1 and TRBJ2-1; a weak D match, TRBD2 (5 bases). V dropped 4 bases and J dropped 5 bases, with 10 bases sitting between them. This CDR3 has 13 amino acids. Germline CDR1 reads SGHRS; CDR2 reads YFSETQ.

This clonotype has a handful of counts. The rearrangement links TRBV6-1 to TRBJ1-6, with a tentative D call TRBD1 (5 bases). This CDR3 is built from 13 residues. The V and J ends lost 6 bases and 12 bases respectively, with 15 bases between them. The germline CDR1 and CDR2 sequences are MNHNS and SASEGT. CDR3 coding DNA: TGTGCCAGCAGCATCGACAGAAGTCTACCCCTCCACTTT. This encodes CASSIDRSLPLHF.

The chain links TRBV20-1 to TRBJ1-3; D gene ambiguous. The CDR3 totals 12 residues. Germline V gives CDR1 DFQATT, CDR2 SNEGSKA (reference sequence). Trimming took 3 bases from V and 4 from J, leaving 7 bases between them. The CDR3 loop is CSARREGNTIYF. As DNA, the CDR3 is TGCAGTGCTAGGCGGGAAGGAAACACCATATATTTT.

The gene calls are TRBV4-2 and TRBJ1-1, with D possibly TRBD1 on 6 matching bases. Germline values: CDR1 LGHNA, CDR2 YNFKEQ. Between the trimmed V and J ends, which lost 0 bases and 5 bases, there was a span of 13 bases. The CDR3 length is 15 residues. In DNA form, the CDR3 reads TGTGCCAGCAGCCAAGAAACAGGGCTCCGGACTGAAGCTTTCTTT. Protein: CASSQETGLRTEAFF.

CDR3: CASRKGWAGANVLTF. Written as DNA, the CDR3 is TGTGCCAGCAGAAAAGGGTGGGCTGGGGCCAACGTCCTGACTTTC. The V call is TRBV12-3 or TRBV12-4, the J call TRBJ2-6; D remains unclear. The V end was cut by 6 bases, the J end by 2 bases, with 11 bases between. The CDR3 is made up of 15 amino acids.

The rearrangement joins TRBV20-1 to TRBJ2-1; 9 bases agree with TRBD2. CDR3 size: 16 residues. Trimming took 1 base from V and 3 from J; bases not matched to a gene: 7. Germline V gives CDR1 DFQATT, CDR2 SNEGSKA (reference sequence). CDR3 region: CSARGHLAGLYNEQFF. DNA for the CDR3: TGCAGTGCTAGAGGCCACCTAGCGGGGCTCTACAATGAGCAGTTCTTC.

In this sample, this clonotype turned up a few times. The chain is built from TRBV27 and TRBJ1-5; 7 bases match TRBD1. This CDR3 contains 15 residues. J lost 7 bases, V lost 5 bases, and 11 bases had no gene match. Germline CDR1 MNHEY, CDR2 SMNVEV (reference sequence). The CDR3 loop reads CASSRQGLGEQPQHF. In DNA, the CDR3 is TGTGCCAGCAGTCGACAGGGTCTAGGAGAACAGCCCCAGCATTTT.

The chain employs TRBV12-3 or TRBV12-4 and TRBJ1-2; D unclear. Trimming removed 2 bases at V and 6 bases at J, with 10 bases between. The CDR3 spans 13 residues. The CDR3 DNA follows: TGTGCCAGCAGTTTAACCTCCGGAAATGGCTACACCTTC. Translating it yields CASSLTSGNGYTF.

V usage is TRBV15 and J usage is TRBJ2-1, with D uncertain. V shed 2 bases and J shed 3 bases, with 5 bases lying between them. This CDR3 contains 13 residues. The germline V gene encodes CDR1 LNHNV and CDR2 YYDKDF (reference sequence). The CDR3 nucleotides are TGTGCCACCAGCAGATTTTTCTACAATGAGCAGTTCTTC. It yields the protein CATSRFFYNEQFF.

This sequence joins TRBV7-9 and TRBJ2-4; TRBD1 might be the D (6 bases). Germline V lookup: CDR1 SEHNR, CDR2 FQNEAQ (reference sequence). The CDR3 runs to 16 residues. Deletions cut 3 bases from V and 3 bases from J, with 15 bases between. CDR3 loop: CASSFQQGKVKNIQYF. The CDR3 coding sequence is TGTGCCAGCAGCTTTCAACAGGGAAAGGTCAAAAACATTCAGTACTTC.

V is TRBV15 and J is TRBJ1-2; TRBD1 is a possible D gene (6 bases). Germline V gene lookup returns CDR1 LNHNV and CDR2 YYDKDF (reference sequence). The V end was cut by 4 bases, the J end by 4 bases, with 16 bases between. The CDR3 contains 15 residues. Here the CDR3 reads CATSNFGRGIYGYTF. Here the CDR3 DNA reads TGTGCCACCAGCAACTTCGGGAGGGGGATCTATGGCTACACCTTC.

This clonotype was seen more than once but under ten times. For the CDR3, the DNA is TGTGCCAGCAGCTTAACGGCGGCTAGCGGTGGGAGAGATACGCAGTATTTT. Encoded protein: CASSLTAASGGRDTQYF. The chain combines TRBV7-3 with TRBJ2-3; 7 bases are shared with TRBD2. CDR3 length equals 17 residues. Germline V lookup: CDR1 SGHTA, CDR2 FQGTGA. V lost 0 bases, J lost 5 bases, and 11 bases stayed unmatched. Complete variable domain (other parts from reference TRBV7-3 and TRBJ2-3): GAGVSQTPSNKVTEKGKYVELRCDPISGHTALYWYRQSLGQGPEFLIYFQGTGAADDSGLPNDRFFAVRPEGSVSTLKIQRTERGDSAVYLCASSLTAASGGRDTQYFGPGTRLTVL.

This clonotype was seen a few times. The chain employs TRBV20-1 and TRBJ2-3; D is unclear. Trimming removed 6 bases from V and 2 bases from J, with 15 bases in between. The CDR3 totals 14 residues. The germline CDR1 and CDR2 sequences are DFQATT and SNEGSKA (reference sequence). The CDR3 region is CSALQTIITDTQYF. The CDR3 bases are TGCAGTGCCCTTCAAACCATTATCACAGATACGCAGTATTTT.

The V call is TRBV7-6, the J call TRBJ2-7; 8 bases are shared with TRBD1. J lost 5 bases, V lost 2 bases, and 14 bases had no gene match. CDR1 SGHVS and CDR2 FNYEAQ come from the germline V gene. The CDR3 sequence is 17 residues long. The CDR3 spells CASSLKVAGTGTHEQYF. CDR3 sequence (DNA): TGTGCCAGCAGCTTAAAGGTAGCCGGGACAGGAACGCACGAGCAGTACTTC.

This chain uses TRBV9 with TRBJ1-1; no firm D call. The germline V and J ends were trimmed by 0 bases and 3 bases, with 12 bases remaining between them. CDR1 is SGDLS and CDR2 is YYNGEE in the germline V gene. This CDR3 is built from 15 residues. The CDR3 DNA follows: TGTGCCAGCAGCGTAGTGGACTTGGGGTACACTGAAGCTTTCTTT. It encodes CASSVVDLGYTEAFF.

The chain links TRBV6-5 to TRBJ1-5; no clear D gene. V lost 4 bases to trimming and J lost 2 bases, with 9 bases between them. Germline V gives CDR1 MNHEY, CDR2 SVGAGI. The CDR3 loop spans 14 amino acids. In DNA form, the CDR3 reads TGTGCCAGCAGTTGGACTTGGGGCAATCAGCCCCAGCATTTT. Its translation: CASSWTWGNQPQHF.

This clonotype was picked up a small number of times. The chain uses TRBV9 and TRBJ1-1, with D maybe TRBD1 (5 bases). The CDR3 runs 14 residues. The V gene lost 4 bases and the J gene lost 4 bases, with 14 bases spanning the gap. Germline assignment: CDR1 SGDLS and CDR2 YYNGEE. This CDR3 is CASSTTAGGTEAFF. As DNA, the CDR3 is TGTGCCAGCAGCACCACAGCCGGGGGCACTGAAGCTTTCTTT.

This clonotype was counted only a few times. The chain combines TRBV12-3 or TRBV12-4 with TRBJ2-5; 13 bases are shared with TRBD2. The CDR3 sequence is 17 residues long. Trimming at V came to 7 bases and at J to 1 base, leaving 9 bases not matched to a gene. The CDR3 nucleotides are TGTGCCAGCACCACTAGCGGGGGGGCCAAGGTCCAAGAGACCCAGTACTTC. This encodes CASTTSGGAKVQETQYF.

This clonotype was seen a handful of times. CDR3 residues: CASCPLSGRDNVEAFF. CDR3 coding DNA: TGCGCCAGCTGTCCCCTTAGTGGCAGGGACAACGTGGAAGCTTTCTTT. The chain joins TRBV5-1 to TRBJ1-1, with D possibly matching TRBD1 (6 bases). The V end was cut by 7 bases, the J end by 8 bases, with 27 bases between. This CDR3 spans 16 amino acids. Per the germline V gene, CDR1 is SGHRS and CDR2 is YFSETQ.

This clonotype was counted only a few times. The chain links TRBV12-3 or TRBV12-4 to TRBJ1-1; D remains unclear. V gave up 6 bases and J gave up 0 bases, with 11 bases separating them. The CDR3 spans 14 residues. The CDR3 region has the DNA TGTGCCAGCAGGATGAACGGGATGAACACTGAAGCTTTCTTT. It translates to CASRMNGMNTEAFF.

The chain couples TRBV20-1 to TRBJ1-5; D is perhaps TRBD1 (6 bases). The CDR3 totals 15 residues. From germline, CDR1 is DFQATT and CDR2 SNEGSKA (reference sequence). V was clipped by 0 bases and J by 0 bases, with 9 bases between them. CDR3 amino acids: CSARDGTISNQPQHF. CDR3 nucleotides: TGCAGTGCTAGAGACGGGACAATTAGCAATCAGCCCCAGCATTTT.

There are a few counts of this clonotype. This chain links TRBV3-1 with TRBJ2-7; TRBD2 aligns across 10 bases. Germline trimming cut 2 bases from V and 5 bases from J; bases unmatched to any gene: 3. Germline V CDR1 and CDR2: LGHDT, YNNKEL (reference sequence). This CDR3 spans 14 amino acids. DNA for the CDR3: TGTGCCAGCAGCCAACTAGCGGGAGCCCACGAGCAGTACTTC. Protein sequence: CASSQLAGAHEQYF.

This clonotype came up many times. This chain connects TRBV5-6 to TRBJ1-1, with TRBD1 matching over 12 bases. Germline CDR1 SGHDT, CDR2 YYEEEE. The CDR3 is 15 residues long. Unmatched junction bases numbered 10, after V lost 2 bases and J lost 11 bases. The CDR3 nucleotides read TGTGCCAGCAGCTTCGACCGGGACAGGGGGCTCTTGGCTTTCTTT. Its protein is CASSFDRDRGLLAFF.

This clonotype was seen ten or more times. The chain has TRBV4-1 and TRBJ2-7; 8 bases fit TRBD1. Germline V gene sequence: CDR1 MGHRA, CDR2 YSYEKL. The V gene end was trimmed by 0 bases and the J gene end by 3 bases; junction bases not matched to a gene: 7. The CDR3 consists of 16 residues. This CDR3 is CASSQEGTGANYEQYF. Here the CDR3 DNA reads TGCGCCAGCAGCCAAGAAGGGACAGGAGCCAACTACGAGCAGTACTTC.